This TCR beta chain was identified during a study of blood T cell repertoires in COVID-19. Study background: The samples span acute and convalescent COVID-19 from the United States, Italy and Spain. PBMCs, B-cell-depleted T cells, or T cells provided the cDNA or gDNA that made up the material.

Authors' methods: Reference gene primer amplification gave nucleated cell count estimates. Profiling relied on immunoSEQ multiplex PCR, and the TCRdb table lists in-frame clones only, not all of them. The DNA gave D and trimming, while V, J and clone size come from that table. The repertoire includes just over 300,000 clones, roughly 90% of them detected once, and roughly 2.3% sits in the top ten. Deletions cut 6 bases from V and 3 bases from J, with 17 bases between. This CDR3 has 15 amino acids. Germline CDR1 and CDR2: MNHEY and SVGAGI. Sample: peripheral blood. The chain is built from TRBV6-5 and TRBJ1-2; no clear D gene. This clonotype was obtained from a man aged 18 to 30 with active or convalescent COVID-19. CDR3 residues: CASSSYSINDYGYTF. The CDR3 DNA reads as TGTGCCAGCAGCAGCTACAGCATTAATGACTATGGCTACACCTTC.